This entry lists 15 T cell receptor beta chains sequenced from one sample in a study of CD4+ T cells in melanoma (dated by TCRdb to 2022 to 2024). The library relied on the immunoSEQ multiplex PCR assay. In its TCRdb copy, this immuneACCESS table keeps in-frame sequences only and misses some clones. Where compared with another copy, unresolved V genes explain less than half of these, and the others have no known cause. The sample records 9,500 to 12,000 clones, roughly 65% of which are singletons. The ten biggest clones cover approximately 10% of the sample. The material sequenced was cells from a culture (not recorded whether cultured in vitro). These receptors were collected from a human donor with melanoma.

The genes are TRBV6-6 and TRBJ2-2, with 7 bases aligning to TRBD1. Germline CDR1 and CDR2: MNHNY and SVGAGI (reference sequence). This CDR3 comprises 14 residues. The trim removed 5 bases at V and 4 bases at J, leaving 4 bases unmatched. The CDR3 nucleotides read TGTGCCAGCAGTCGTCGGACAGGCACCGGGGAGCTGTTTTTT. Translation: CASSRRTGTGELFF.

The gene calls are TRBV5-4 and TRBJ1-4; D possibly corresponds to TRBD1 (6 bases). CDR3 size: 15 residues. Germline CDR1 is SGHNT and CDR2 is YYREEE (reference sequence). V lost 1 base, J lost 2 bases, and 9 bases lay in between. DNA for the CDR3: TGTGCCAGCAGCTTGAACAGGGCCACTAATGAAAAACTGTTTTTT. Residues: CASSLNRATNEKLFF.

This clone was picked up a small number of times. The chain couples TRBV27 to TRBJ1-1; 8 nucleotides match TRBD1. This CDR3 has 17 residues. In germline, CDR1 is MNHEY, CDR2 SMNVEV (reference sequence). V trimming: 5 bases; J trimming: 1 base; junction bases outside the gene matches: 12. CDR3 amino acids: CASSPRTGRIANTEAFF. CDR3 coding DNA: TGTGCCAGCAGTCCCAGGACAGGGCGGATCGCGAACACTGAAGCTTTCTTT.

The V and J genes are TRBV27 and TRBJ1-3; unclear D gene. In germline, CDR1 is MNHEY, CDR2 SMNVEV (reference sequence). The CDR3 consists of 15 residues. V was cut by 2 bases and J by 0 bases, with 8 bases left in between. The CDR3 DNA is TGTGCCAGCAGTTTACGAGGCAGCTCTGGAAACACCATATATTTT. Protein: CASSLRGSSGNTIYF.

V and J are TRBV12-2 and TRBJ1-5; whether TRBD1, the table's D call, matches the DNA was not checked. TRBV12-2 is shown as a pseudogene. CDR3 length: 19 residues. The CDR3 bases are TGTGCAAGTCGCTTAAAGGTGGCTCCCAGGGGGCGAGGGGCTCAGCCCCAGCATTTT. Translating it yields CASRLKVAPRGRGAQPQHF.

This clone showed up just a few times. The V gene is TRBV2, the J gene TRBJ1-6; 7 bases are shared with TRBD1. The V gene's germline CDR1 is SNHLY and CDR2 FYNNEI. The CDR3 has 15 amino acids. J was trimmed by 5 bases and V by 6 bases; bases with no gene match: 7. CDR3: CASRGDRVDNSPLHF. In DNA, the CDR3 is TGTGCCAGCAGGGGAGACAGGGTCGATAATTCACCCCTCCACTTT.

CDR3 in amino acids: CASSLGPSSYEQYF. The CDR3 bases are TGTGCCAGCTCACTAGGGCCGAGCTCCTACGAGCAGTACTTC. This sequence joins TRBV18 and TRBJ2-7; D uncertain. Germline V gene sequence: CDR1 KGHSH, CDR2 LQKENI. Between the trimmed V and J ends, which lost 4 bases and 0 bases, there was a span of 10 bases. The CDR3 is 14 amino acids.

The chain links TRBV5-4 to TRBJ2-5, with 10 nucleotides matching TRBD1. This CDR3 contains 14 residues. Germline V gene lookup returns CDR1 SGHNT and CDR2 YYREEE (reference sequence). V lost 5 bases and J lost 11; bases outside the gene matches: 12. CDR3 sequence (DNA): TGTGCCAGCAGTTTTAACCGGGACAGGGGTATTCAGTACTTC. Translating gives CASSFNRDRGIQYF. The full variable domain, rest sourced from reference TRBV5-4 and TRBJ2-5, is ETGVTQSPTHLIKTRGQQVTLRCSSQSGHNTVSWYQQALGQGPQFIFQYYREEENGRGNFPPRFSGLQFPNYSSELNVNALELDDSALYLCASSFNRDRGIQYFGPGTRLLVL.

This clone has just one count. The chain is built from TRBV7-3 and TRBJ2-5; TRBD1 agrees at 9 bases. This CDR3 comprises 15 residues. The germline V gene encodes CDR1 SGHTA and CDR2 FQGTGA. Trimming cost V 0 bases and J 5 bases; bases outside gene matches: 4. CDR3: CASSLTGQGGETQYF. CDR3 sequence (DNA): TGTGCCAGCAGCTTAACGGGACAGGGTGGGGAGACCCAGTACTTC.

CDR3 sequence (DNA): TGTGCCAGCAGGAGGGAGTTATCCTCACCCCTCCACTTT. Translated, it gives CASRRELSSPLHF. The V call is TRBV2, the J call TRBJ1-6; D gene ambiguous. Between the trimmed V and J ends, which lost 6 bases and 10 bases, there was a span of 13 bases. The CDR3 length is 13 residues. Looked up from germline, CDR1 is SNHLY and CDR2 is FYNNEI.

The CDR3 coding sequence is TGTGCCAGCAGCCAAGATGGGACAGGGGCCTACACTGAAGCTTTCTTT. Protein: CASSQDGTGAYTEAFF. The V and J genes are TRBV14 and TRBJ1-1; 10 nucleotides agree with TRBD1. Germline CDR1 is SGHDN and CDR2 is FVKESK. Unmatched junction bases numbered 4, after V lost 0 bases and J lost 3 bases. This CDR3 is 16 amino acids long.

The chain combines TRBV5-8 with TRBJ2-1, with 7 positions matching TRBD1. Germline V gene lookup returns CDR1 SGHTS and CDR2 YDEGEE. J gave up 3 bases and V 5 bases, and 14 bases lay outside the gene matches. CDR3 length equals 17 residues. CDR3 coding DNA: TGTGCCAGCAGTCATGCCGGTTTACAGGGGCACTACAATGAGCAGTTCTTC. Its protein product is CASSHAGLQGHYNEQFF.

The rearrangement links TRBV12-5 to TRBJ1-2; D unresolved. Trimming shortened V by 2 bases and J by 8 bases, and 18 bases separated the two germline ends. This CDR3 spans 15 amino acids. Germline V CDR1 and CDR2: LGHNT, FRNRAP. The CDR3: CASGLPRAILGGYTF. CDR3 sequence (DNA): TGTGCTAGTGGTTTGCCCCGGGCCATTTTGGGGGGCTACACCTTC.

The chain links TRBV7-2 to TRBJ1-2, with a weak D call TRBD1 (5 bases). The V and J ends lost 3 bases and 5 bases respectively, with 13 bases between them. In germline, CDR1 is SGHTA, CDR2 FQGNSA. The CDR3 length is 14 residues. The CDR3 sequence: CASSFTQGPYGYTF. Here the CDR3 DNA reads TGTGCCAGCAGCTTTACTCAGGGCCCGTATGGCTACACCTTC.

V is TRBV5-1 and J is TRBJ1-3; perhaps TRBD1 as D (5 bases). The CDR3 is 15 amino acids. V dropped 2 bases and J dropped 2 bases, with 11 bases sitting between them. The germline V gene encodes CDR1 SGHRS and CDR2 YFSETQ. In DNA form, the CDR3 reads TGCGCCAGCAGCTTTTGGGGGGAGCCTGGAAACACCATATATTTT. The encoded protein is CASSFWGEPGNTIYF.